One T cell receptor (beta chain) is described in this entry. Data came from immunoSEQ multiplex PCR; TCRdb stores just in-frame clones and leaves some out. There are several thousand clones in the sample; about 71% occur only once, and under 30% lies in the top ten. Treatment meaning: randomized to nivolumab then ipilimumab (arm A) or the reverse (arm B). The data are from a study of sequential checkpoint blockade in melanoma. Germline lookup yields CDR1 GTSNPN and CDR2 SVGIG (reference sequence). This CDR3 has 16 amino acids. The ends lost 1 base at V and 2 bases at J; junction bases unmatched: 6. The origin of this receptor is a human donor with melanoma. Source: CD8+ T cells sorted from blood (inferred from file names), taken from a patient given nivolumab and ipilimumab in sequence. This sequence joins TRBV30 and TRBJ1-5; 9 bases line up with TRBD1. Written as DNA, the CDR3 is TGTGCCTGGAGTGACGGGACAGGGTTGGGCAATCAGCCCCAGCATTTT. This codes for CAWSDGTGLGNQPQHF.